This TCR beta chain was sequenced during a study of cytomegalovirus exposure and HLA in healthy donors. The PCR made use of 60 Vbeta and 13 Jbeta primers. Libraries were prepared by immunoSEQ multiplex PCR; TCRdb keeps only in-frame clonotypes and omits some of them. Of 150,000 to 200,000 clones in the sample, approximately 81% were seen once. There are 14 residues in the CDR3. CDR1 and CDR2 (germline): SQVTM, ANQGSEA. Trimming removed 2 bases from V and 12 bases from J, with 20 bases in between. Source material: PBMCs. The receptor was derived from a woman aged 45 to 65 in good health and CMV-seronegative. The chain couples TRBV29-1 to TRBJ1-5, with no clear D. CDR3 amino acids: CSVESGSGGMLQHF. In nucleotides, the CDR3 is TGCAGCGTTGAATCGGGCTCAGGAGGTATGCTCCAGCATTTT.